These T cell receptor beta chains were read from a single sample in a study of cytomegalovirus exposure and HLA in healthy donors. The data were produced by immunoSEQ multiplex PCR, yet TCRdb's version contains in-frame clones alone and is incomplete. The repertoire holds some 140,000 clones, with 60% to 85% as singletons. Sequences were obtained from PBMCs. The source is a woman aged 40 to 49 in good health and CMV-seronegative. The CDR3 runs from the conserved cysteine through the conserved F or W. Fields, in order: clone size, V gene, D gene, J gene, CDR3 DNA, CDR3 protein. A D gene is named only where the DNA matches it firmly. The size of a clone is reported for some rows only, either as once, few or many, or as a class for expanded clones.

>.|TRBV6-6|TRBD1|TRBJ1-1
TGTGCCAGCAGTCCTCGGACAGGGAGGGCCAGCACTGAAGCTTTCTTT
CASSPRTGRASTEAFF
>.|TRBV6-5|TRBD2|TRBJ2-1
TGTGCCAGCAGTCCAGCGGGGCTCAACAATGAGCAGTTCTTC
CASSPAGLNNEQFF
>few|TRBV28|.|TRBJ1-1
TGTGCCAGCAGTTCGCGGAACACTGAAGCTTTCTTT
CASSSRNTEAFF
>.|TRBV5-1|TRBD1|TRBJ1-2
TGCGCCAGCAGCTTGGGACAGGGCGGCTATGGCTACACCTTC
CASSLGQGGYGYTF
>.|TRBV11-3|TRBD2|TRBJ2-5
TGTGCCAGCAGCTTAGGACTAGCGGACCGGGCCCAGTACTTC
CASSLGLADRAQYF
>.|TRBV10-3|TRBD1|TRBJ2-7
TGTGCCATCAGTGAATCGGGACAGGGGGTTTCCTACGAGCAGTACTTC
CAISESGQGVSYEQYF
>.|TRBV10-3|TRBD2|TRBJ2-5
TGTGCCATCAACCGGACTAGCGGGAACCCGAGGGGGGGGGAGACCCAGTACTTC
CAINRTSGNPRGGETQYF
>.|TRBV7-2|.|TRBJ2-7
TGTGCCAGCAGCTCTGAGCGGTACCCCTACGAGCAGTACTTC
CASSSERYPYEQYF
>.|TRBV4-1|TRBD1|TRBJ1-2
TGCGCCAGCAGCCTCGGGACAGCCACTGGAGGCTACACCTTC
CASSLGTATGGYTF
>.|TRBV19|TRBD1|TRBJ1-5
TGTGCCATCTCCCGGGACAGAGATCAGCCCCAGCATTTT
CAISRDRDQPQHF
>.|TRBV6-1|.|TRBJ2-5
TGTGCCAGCAGTGAGGGCGGGGGCATGGAGACCCAGTACTTC
CASSEGGGMETQYF
>.|TRBV6-6|TRBD1|TRBJ2-3
TGTGCCAGCAGTCTACAGTGGCAGGGGGCAGATACGCAGTATTTT
CASSLQWQGADTQYF
>.|TRBV19|TRBD1|TRBJ1-2
TGTGCCAGTAGTAAGGGGGCAAACTATGGCTACACCTTC
CASSKGANYGYTF
>.|TRBV5-8|TRBD2|TRBJ2-5
TGTGCCAGCAGCTTGTACGGGGGGGCAGTAGAGACCCAGTACTTC
CASSLYGGAVETQYF
>few|TRBV6-6|.|TRBJ1-1
TGTGCCAGCAGTTCGGGGGGGCACGATTTGAACACTGAAGCTTTCTTT
CASSSGGHDLNTEAFF
>few|TRBV19|TRBD1|TRBJ1-1
TGTGCCAGTAGTATAAAAGGACAGGGTGCTGAAGCTTTCTTT
CASSIKGQGAEAFF
>.|TRBV29-1|TRBD1|TRBJ2-5
TGCAGCGTGGACAGGGGGGGAAACCAAGAGACCCAGTACTTC
CSVDRGGNQETQYF
>few|TRBV7-2|TRBD1|TRBJ2-7
TGTGCCAGCAGCTTAGGGACAGGGTATTCCTACGAGCAGTACTTC
CASSLGTGYSYEQYF
>.|TRBV7-9|.|TRBJ1-1
TGTGCCAGCAGCTTAGCCAGGGGGAACACTGAAGCTTTCTTT
CASSLARGNTEAFF
>.|TRBV19|TRBD1|TRBJ1-5
TGTGCCAGTAGTACTTCAGGACAGGGGAAAAGAAGTCAGCCCCAGCATTTT
CASSTSGQGKRSQPQHF
>once|TRBV27|.|TRBJ1-5
TGTGCCAGCAGTTTGACGGACAGAGATCAGCCCCAGCATTTT
CASSLTDRDQPQHF
>.|TRBV29-1|TRBD2|TRBJ2-1
TGCAGCGCCGGCCCCGGGACTAGCGAAAATGAGCAGTTCTTC
CSAGPGTSENEQFF
>.|TRBV29-1|.|TRBJ1-3
TGCAGCGTTCGAGATGCTGGAAACACCATATATTTT
CSVRDAGNTIYF
>.|TRBV28|.|TRBJ2-1
TGTGCCAGCAGCCCAACTCCGCTTTATGAGCAGTTCTTC
CASSPTPLYEQFF
>.|TRBV2|TRBD2|TRBJ2-7
TGTGCCAGCAATCGGGAGCGGGGGTCGGGCGAGCAGTACTTC
CASNRERGSGEQYF
>once|TRBV15|.|TRBJ1-5
TGTGCCACCCAGCGGGATAGCAATCAGCCCCAGCATTTT
CATQRDSNQPQHF
>once|TRBV19|.|TRBJ1-2
TGTGCCAGTAGTATCGGGAGGGTCTCAGGTGGCTACACCTTC
CASSIGRVSGGYTF
>once|TRBV13|TRBD2|TRBJ2-1
TGTGCCAGCAGCTTAGTAGCTAGCGGAGGTCCCAATGAGCAGTTCTTC
CASSLVASGGPNEQFF
>.|TRBV4-2|.|TRBJ2-7
TGTGCCAGCAGCCCCCTCGAGGGATCTTACGAGCAGTACTTC
CASSPLEGSYEQYF
>once|TRBV11-3|.|TRBJ2-4
TGTGCCAGCAGTTCGAGGGACACCCAAAACATTCAGTACTTC
CASSSRDTQNIQYF
>.|TRBV5-1|.|TRBJ2-7
TGCGCCAGCAGCTTGGCACAGGGAATTCCCTACGAGCAGTACTTC
CASSLAQGIPYEQYF
>.|TRBV5-1|.|TRBJ2-2
TGCGCCAGCAGCAGGGAGGTCGGGGGGCCGACCGGGGAGCTGTTTTTT
CASSREVGGPTGELFF
>.|TRBV28|.|TRBJ2-6
TGTGCCAGCAGTTCACAGGGTTCTGGGGCCAACGTCCTGACTTTC
CASSSQGSGANVLTF
>few|TRBV20-1|.|TRBJ2-1
TGCAGTGCCCGACTGTACAATGAGCAGTTCTTC
CSARLYNEQFF
>.|TRBV2|.|TRBJ1-2
TGTGCCAGCAGAACCGGACTGAACTATGGCTACACCTTC
CASRTGLNYGYTF
>.|TRBV19|.|TRBJ1-4
TGTGCCAGTAGTATACAGGGATCGGGGGGAAAACTGTTTTTT
CASSIQGSGGKLFF
>.|TRBV2|TRBD1|TRBJ1-1
TGTGCCAGCAGGTGGCGACAGGGCGGCACTGAAGCTTTCTTT
CASRWRQGGTEAFF
>.|TRBV6-6|TRBD1|TRBJ1-5
TGTGCCAGCAGTCAGCGGACAGGGGCGCATTTT
CASSQRTGAHF
>.|TRBV10-3|.|TRBJ2-1
TGTGCCATCAGCCAGGAATCAGGGGTGGGCTCCTACAATGAGCAGTTCTTC
CAISQESGVGSYNEQFF
>.|TRBV7-9|TRBD1|TRBJ1-1
TGTGCCAGCAGCCGATATCAGGGGGACCCCACTGAAGCTTTCTTT
CASSRYQGDPTEAFF
>few|TRBV7-8|.|TRBJ2-4
TGTGCCAGCAGCTTAGAGGGAGGAGAGCTAGCCAAAAACATTCAGTACTTC
CASSLEGGELAKNIQYF
>.|TRBV5-1|.|TRBJ1-1
TGCGCCAGCAGCGGAGACCGCGTCAGGAACACTGAAGCTTTCTTT
CASSGDRVRNTEAFF
>.|TRBV5-4|.|TRBJ2-7
TGTGCCAGCAGCTTGTTGGCGGGGACTGTCTACGAGCAGTACTTC
CASSLLAGTVYEQYF
>.|TRBV6-6|.|TRBJ2-5
TGTGCCAGCAGTACCCGGGTGTCGGCCGATGGGACCCAGTACTTC
CASSTRVSADGTQYF
>.|TRBV27|TRBD1|TRBJ2-6
TGTGCCAGCAGTTTATCTAGTCCAGCAGGGGGTCTCTCTGGGGCCAACGTCCTGACTTTC
CASSLSSPAGGLSGANVLTF